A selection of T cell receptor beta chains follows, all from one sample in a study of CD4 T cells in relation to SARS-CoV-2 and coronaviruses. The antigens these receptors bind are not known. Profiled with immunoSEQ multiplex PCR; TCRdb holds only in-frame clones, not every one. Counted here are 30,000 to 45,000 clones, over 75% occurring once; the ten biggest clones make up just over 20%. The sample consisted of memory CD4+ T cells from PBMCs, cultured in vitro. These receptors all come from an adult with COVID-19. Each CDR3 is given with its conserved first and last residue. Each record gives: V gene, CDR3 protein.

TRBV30	CAWSASTYEQYF
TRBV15	CATSLSQGETEAFF
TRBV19	CASLRDGTDTQYF
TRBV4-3	CASSRNIGNSNQPQHF
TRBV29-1	CSVEYTGFEQFF
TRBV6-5	CASSRQYSYNEQFF
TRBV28	CASRRQGSTGELFF
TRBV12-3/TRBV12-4	CASSRGVSPQHF
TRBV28	CASSLLATQETQYF
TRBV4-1	CASSQGGLAEIGEQYF
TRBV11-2	CASSFAGGEQYF
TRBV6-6	CASSQAGQDFRSSYEQYF
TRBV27	CASSSSSWTQYF
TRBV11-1	CASSLGSGLRETQYF
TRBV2	CASTESRFYEQYF
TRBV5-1	CASSYRDREVEQYF
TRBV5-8	CASSLQGSSEQFF
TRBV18	CASSPPGVRSTDTQYF
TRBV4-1	CASSQERLSLGSYNSPLHF
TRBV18	CASSQGATGNTIYF
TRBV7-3	CASSLTGPTEAFF
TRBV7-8	CASSLVGGVVHQPQHF
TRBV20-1	CSASLSSNEKLFF
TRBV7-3	CASSSMRAGGSDTQYF
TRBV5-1	CASSLDGSPNYGYTF
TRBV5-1	CASSSGTYNYGYTF
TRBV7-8	CASSLGQGNNRRGYTF
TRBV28	CASKVDTAYEQYF
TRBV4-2	CASRTSGSLSTDTQYF
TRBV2	CASSDRAGGEKLFF
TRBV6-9	CASTNLGTGGFGEKLFF
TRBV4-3	CASSHGAGGSDTQYF
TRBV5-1	CASSGRANTGELFF
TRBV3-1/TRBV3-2	CASSQDTGGSEAFF
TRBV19	CASSRSVQETQYF
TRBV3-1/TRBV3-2	CASSDAFSDDLSYEQYF
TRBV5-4	CASSPGLAGGETQYF
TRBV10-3	CAISEPGTGYQPQHF
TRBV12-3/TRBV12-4	CASSLRQGAKAFF
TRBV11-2	CASSLGLREAADTQYF
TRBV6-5	CASSRRRSSYEQYF
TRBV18	CASSSTRLNEQFF
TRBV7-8	CASSLSVIQETQYF
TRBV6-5	CASSTGTGGSWGYTF
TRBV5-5	CASSLGGTLSYEQYF